These T cell receptor beta chains were read from a single sample in a study of T cell responses to AZD1222 COVID-19 vaccine. Clones were sequenced by immunoSEQ multiplex PCR, and TCRdb holds only the in-frame ones, with some missing. The repertoire consists of approximately 130,000 clones, with over 90% occurring once and the leading ten covering about 0.86%. Sequenced material: peripheral blood, taken on day 0 of AZD1222 vaccination. These receptors all come from an adult in good health. The CDR3 runs from the conserved cysteine through the conserved F or W. The D gene is left open where the match is weak. Clone size is given for some rows only: seen once, a few or many times, or a class if the clone is expanded.

clone_size: NA; j_call: TRBJ1-5; v_call: TRBV7-9; d_call: NA; cdr3_length: 13; cdr3_nt: TGTGCCAGCAGCTTGGGTGGGGATCAGCCCCAGCATTTT; cdr3_aa: CASSLGGDQPQHF
clone_size: NA; j_call: TRBJ2-2; v_call: TRBV6-2/TRBV6-3; d_call: NA; cdr3_length: 14; cdr3_nt: TGTGCCAGCAGTTACAGGGCAGCCTACGGGGAGCTGTTTTTT; cdr3_aa: CASSYRAAYGELFF
clone_size: NA; j_call: TRBJ1-6; v_call: TRBV3-1/TRBV3-2; d_call: NA; cdr3_length: 16; cdr3_nt: TGTGCCAGCAGCCAAGGACGTCCCATTCCCACTTCACCCCTCCACTTT; cdr3_aa: CASSQGRPIPTSPLHF
clone_size: NA; j_call: TRBJ1-1; v_call: TRBV30; d_call: NA; cdr3_length: 13; cdr3_nt: TGTGCCTGGAGTGTATGGGGGAAAGAGAAAGCTTTCTTT; cdr3_aa: CAWSVWGKEKAFF
clone_size: NA; j_call: TRBJ2-2; v_call: TRBV4-2; d_call: NA; cdr3_length: 15; cdr3_nt: TGTGCCAGCAGCCAGCGACTCGGTAACACCGGGGAGCTGTTTTTT; cdr3_aa: CASSQRLGNTGELFF
clone_size: NA; j_call: TRBJ1-1; v_call: TRBV5-1; d_call: NA; cdr3_length: 13; cdr3_nt: TGCGCCAGCAGCTTGGGGTTCCAGACTGAAGCTTTCTTT; cdr3_aa: CASSLGFQTEAFF
clone_size: NA; j_call: TRBJ1-1; v_call: TRBV19; d_call: NA; cdr3_length: 14; cdr3_nt: TGTGCCAGTACCCCCGGGACCCGGAACACTGAAGCTTTCTTT; cdr3_aa: CASTPGTRNTEAFF
clone_size: NA; j_call: TRBJ1-4; v_call: TRBV19; d_call: NA; cdr3_length: 13; cdr3_nt: TGTGCCAGTAGTATGAGGGTTGGGGAAAAACTGTTTTTT; cdr3_aa: CASSMRVGEKLFF
clone_size: NA; j_call: TRBJ1-1; v_call: TRBV19; d_call: NA; cdr3_length: 15; cdr3_nt: TGTGCCAGTAGTATTGCCGACAGTATGAACACTGAAGCTTTCTTT; cdr3_aa: CASSIADSMNTEAFF
clone_size: NA; j_call: TRBJ2-2; v_call: TRBV5-8; d_call: TRBD2; cdr3_length: 15; cdr3_nt: TGTGCCAGCAGCCGGCTAGCGGGGCACACCGGGGAGCTGTTTTTT; cdr3_aa: CASSRLAGHTGELFF
clone_size: NA; j_call: TRBJ1-6; v_call: TRBV7-8; d_call: NA; cdr3_length: 17; cdr3_nt: TGTGCCAGCAGCTTAGTGGGAAGCAGATACTATAATTCACCCCTCCACTTT; cdr3_aa: CASSLVGSRYYNSPLHF
clone_size: NA; j_call: TRBJ1-1; v_call: TRBV4-2; d_call: NA; cdr3_length: 14; cdr3_nt: TGTGCCAGCAGCCAAGATGGGGGGGTCAAGGAAGCTTTCTTT; cdr3_aa: CASSQDGGVKEAFF
clone_size: once; j_call: TRBJ1-1; v_call: TRBV6-5; d_call: NA; cdr3_length: 14; cdr3_nt: TGTGCCAGCAGTCTTACGCGGGCGAACACTGAAGCTTTCTTT; cdr3_aa: CASSLTRANTEAFF
clone_size: NA; j_call: TRBJ1-2; v_call: TRBV6-1; d_call: NA; cdr3_length: 15; cdr3_nt: TGTGCCAGCAGTGAAGCCTTTCAGGCAAGCTATGGCTACACCTTC; cdr3_aa: CASSEAFQASYGYTF
clone_size: once; j_call: TRBJ2-3; v_call: TRBV15; d_call: TRBD2; cdr3_length: 17; cdr3_nt: TGTGCCACCAGCAGAGATTTGCGGGGGGGCCACACAGATACGCAGTATTTT; cdr3_aa: CATSRDLRGGHTDTQYF
clone_size: NA; j_call: TRBJ2-2; v_call: TRBV6-1; d_call: NA; cdr3_length: 17; cdr3_nt: TGTGCCAGCAGTGTCCAACCCGGGACTTCGAACACCGGGGAGCTGTTTTTT; cdr3_aa: CASSVQPGTSNTGELFF